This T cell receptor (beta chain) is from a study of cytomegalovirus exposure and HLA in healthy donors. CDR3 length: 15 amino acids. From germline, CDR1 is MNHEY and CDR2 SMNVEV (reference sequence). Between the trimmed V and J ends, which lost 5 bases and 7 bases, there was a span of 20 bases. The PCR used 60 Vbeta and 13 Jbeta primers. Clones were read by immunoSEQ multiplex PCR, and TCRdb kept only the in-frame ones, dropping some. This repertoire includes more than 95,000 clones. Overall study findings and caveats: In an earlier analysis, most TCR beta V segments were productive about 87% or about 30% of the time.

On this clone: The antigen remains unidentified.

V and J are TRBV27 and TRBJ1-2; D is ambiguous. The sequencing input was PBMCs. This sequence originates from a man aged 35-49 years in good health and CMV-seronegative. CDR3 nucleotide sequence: TGTGCCAGCAGTCGGGTCGGCGCTATTTGGAGTGGCTACACCTTC. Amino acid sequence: CASSRVGAIWSGYTF.